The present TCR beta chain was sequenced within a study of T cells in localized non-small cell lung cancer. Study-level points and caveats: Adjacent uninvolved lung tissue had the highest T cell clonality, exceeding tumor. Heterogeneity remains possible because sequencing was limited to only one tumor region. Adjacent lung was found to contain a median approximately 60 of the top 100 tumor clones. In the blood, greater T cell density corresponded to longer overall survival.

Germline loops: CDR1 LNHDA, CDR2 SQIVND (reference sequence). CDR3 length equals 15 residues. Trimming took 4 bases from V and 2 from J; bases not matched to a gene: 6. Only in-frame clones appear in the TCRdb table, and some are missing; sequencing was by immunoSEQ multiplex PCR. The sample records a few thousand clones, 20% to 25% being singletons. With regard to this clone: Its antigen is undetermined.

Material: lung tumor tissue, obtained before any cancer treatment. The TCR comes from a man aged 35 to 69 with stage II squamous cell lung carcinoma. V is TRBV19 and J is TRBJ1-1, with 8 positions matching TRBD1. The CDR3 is CASSSPGQVNTEAFF. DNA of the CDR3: TGTGCCAGTAGTAGCCCGGGACAGGTTAACACTGAAGCTTTCTTT.